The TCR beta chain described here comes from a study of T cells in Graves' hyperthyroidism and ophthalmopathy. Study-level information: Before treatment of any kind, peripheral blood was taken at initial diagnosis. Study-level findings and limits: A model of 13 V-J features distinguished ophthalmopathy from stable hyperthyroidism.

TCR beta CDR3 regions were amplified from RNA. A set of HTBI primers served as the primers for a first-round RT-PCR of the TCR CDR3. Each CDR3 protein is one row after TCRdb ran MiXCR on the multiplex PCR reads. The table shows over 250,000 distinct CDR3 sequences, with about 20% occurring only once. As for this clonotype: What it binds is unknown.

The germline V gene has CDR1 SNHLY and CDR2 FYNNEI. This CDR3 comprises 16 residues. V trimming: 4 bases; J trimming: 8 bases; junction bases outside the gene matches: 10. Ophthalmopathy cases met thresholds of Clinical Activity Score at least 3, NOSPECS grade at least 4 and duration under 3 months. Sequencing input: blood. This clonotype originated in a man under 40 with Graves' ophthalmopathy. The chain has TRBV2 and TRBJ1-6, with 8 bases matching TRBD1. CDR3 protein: CASSVARTGNDSPLHF. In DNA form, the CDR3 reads TGTGCCAGCAGTGTTGCCCGGACAGGGAATGATTCACCCCTCCACTTT.